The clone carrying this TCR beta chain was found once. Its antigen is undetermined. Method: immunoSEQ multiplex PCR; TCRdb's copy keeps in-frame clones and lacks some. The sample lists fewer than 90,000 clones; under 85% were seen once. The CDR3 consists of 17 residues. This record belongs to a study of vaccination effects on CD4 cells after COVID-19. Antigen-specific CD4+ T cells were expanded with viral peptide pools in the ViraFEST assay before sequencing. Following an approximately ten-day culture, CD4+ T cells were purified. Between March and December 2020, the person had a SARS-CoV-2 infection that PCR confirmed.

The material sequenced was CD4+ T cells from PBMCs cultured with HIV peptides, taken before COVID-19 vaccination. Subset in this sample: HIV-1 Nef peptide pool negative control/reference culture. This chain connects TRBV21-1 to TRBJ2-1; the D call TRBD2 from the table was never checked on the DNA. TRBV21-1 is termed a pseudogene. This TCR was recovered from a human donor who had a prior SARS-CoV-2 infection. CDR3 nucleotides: TGTGCCAGCAGCAAAGGAGTAGCGGTAAGCTCCTACAATGAGCAGTTCTTC. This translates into CASSKGVAVSSYNEQFF.